Listed here are 32 T cell receptor beta chains from one sample, sequenced in a study of T cell responses to AZD1222 COVID-19 vaccine. Clones were read by immunoSEQ multiplex PCR, and TCRdb kept only the in-frame ones, dropping some. The data contain about 160,000 clones, almost 90% of them seen just once; the ten biggest clones take up roughly 5.5%. The sequences come from peripheral blood, collected on day 0 of AZD1222 vaccination. The receptors here all came from an adult in good health.

This sequence joins TRBV28 and TRBJ1-6, with 9 positions matching TRBD1. The junction had 11 bases not matched to a gene; V was cut back by 6 bases and J by 8 bases. Germline assignment: CDR1 MDHEN and CDR2 SYDVKM. The CDR3 is made up of 16 amino acids. CDR3 protein: CASSLVGTGRDSPLHF. The CDR3 DNA follows: TGTGCCAGCAGCCTCGTAGGGACAGGGCGGGATTCACCCCTCCACTTT.

The chain is built from TRBV24-1 and TRBJ1-5, with D hard to call. This CDR3 comprises 16 residues. Trimming stripped 4 bases from V and 4 bases from J, with 16 bases between. Germline V gene lookup returns CDR1 KGHDR and CDR2 SFDVKD. The CDR3 reads CATSDSVRSGNQPQHF. CDR3 nucleotides: TGTGCCACCAGTGACTCAGTGCGATCTGGTAATCAGCCCCAGCATTTT.

This chain links TRBV9 with TRBJ1-5, with D perhaps TRBD1 (5 bases). Trimming removed 4 bases at V and 4 bases at J, with 15 bases between. The CDR3 runs 15 residues. Germline CDR1 is SGDLS and CDR2 is YYNGEE. The CDR3 region is CASSPTVGGNQPQHF. In DNA, the CDR3 is TGTGCCAGCAGCCCCACCGTGGGGGGAAATCAGCCCCAGCATTTT.

The chain links TRBV19 to TRBJ1-2; 8 nucleotides align to TRBD1. CDR1 and CDR2 from the germline V gene are LNHDA and SQIVND (reference sequence). CDR3 length equals 13 residues. Germline trimming cut 3 bases from V and 7 bases from J; bases unmatched to any gene: 4. CDR3 in DNA: TGTGCCAGTAGTATGGACAGGGTGGGTGGCTACACCTTC. It specifies CASSMDRVGGYTF. The whole variable domain, filled in from reference TRBV19 and TRBJ1-2, reads DGGITQSPKYLFRKEGQNVTLSCEQNLNHDAMYWYRQDPGQGLRLIYYSQIVNDFQKGDIAEGYSVSREKKESFPLTVTSAQKNPTAFYLCASSMDRVGGYTFGSGTRLTVV.

The rearrangement uses TRBV28 and TRBJ1-5; D unresolved. CDR1 MDHEN and CDR2 SYDVKM come from the germline V gene. V was shortened by 5 bases and J by 4 bases, with 15 bases between the two germline ends. This CDR3 spans 15 amino acids. CDR3 amino acids: CASSPPGPWNQPQHF. CDR3 bases: TGTGCCAGCAGTCCCCCAGGACCATGGAATCAGCCCCAGCATTTT.

The gene calls are TRBV4-1 and TRBJ1-2, with TRBD1 as a possible D gene (6 bases). Trimming stripped 1 base from V and 3 bases from J, with 6 bases between. The CDR3 runs 13 residues. Germline V gene lookup returns CDR1 MGHRA and CDR2 YSYEKL. CDR3 nucleotides: TGCGCCAGCAGCCAAGGGACAGACTATGGCTACACCTTC. It yields the protein CASSQGTDYGYTF.

The chain couples TRBV5-1 to TRBJ1-2; D gene ambiguous. The CDR3 has 15 amino acids. V lost 3 bases, J lost 0 bases, and 12 bases lay in between. From germline, CDR1 is SGHRS and CDR2 YFSETQ. CDR3 nucleotides: TGCGCCAGCAGCTCCGGCCCGTCCGCTAACTATGGCTACACCTTC. Translating it yields CASSSGPSANYGYTF.

In this sample, this clone turned up once. V usage is TRBV7-8 and J usage is TRBJ1-2; a possible D gene is TRBD1 (5 bases). V lost 3 bases to trimming and J lost 4 bases, with 12 bases between them. In germline, CDR1 is SGHVS, CDR2 FQNEAQ. This CDR3 has 14 residues. CDR3 sequence reads: CASSFRDRSYGYTF. CDR3 in DNA: TGTGCCAGCAGCTTCAGAGACAGATCCTATGGCTACACCTTC.

In this sample, this clone turned up a few times. V gene TRBV28 combines with J gene TRBJ1-1; 10 bases align to TRBD1. Germline values: CDR1 MDHEN, CDR2 SYDVKM. V trimming: 3 bases; J trimming: 6 bases; junction bases outside the gene matches: 7. This CDR3 has 15 amino acids. The CDR3: CASSFLGQGSPEAFF. CDR3 DNA sequence: TGTGCCAGCAGTTTCCTGGGACAGGGGAGTCCTGAAGCTTTCTTT.

The V and J genes are TRBV27 and TRBJ1-2; D uncertain. The V gene lost 8 bases and the J gene lost 0 bases, with 16 bases spanning the gap. This CDR3 has 15 amino acids. The germline CDR1 and CDR2 sequences are MNHEY and SMNVEV (reference sequence). CDR3 loop: CASGVSPVSNYGYTF. CDR3 DNA: TGTGCCAGCGGAGTTTCCCCTGTTTCTAACTATGGCTACACCTTC.

The chain is built from TRBV5-1 and TRBJ1-6; perhaps TRBD1 as D (6 bases). V was pared by 2 bases and J by 0 bases, with 9 bases between. The germline CDR1 and CDR2 sequences are SGHRS and YFSETQ. This CDR3 has 16 amino acids. The CDR3 is CASSFGQSSYNSPLHF. Written as DNA, the CDR3 is TGCGCCAGCAGCTTTGGACAGAGCTCCTATAATTCACCCCTCCACTTT.

The chain's CDR3 is CASSQTRATGTGVDEQFF. The DNA for the CDR3 is TGTGCCAGCAGCCAAACCAGAGCTACTGGGACAGGGGTTGATGAGCAGTTCTTC. The genes are TRBV3-1 (or the pseudogene TRBV3-2) and TRBJ2-1; TRBD1 aligns across 10 bases. This CDR3 comprises 18 residues. V was pared by 2 bases and J by 8 bases, with 15 bases of the junction left unmatched. Germline V gene sequence: CDR1 LGHDT, CDR2 YNNKEL (reference sequence).

This chain uses TRBV9 with TRBJ1-2; the match to TRBD1 covers 7 bases. V dropped 3 bases and J dropped 8; count of bases not matched to a gene: 10. Germline V CDR1 and CDR2: SGDLS, YYNGEE. The length of the CDR3 is 14 residues. The CDR3 DNA is TGTGCCAGCAGCGCAAGGACAGGAGGACGCGGCTACACCTTC. As protein: CASSARTGGRGYTF.

This clone showed up just a few times. The rearrangement joins TRBV19 to TRBJ1-5; 9 bases fit TRBD1. This CDR3 has 16 residues. CDR1 and CDR2 from the germline V gene are LNHDA and SQIVND (reference sequence). Trimming at V came to 8 bases and at J to 0 bases, leaving 8 bases not matched to a gene. CDR3 nucleotides: TGTGCCAGTGGGACAGGGTGGGACTATAGCAATCAGCCCCAGCATTTT. Amino acids: CASGTGWDYSNQPQHF.

J is TRBJ1-1 and V is TRBV27; possibly TRBD1 for D (6 bases). CDR1 is MNHEY, CDR2 SMNVEV, per germline (reference sequence). V dropped 2 bases and J dropped 0 bases, with 10 bases sitting between them. This CDR3 is 15 amino acids long. CDR3 residues: CASSLQGHMNTEAFF. CDR3 nucleotide sequence: TGTGCCAGCAGTTTACAGGGGCACATGAACACTGAAGCTTTCTTT.

V is TRBV28 and J is TRBJ1-2; maybe TRBD1 (6 bases). Germline CDR1 is MDHEN and CDR2 is SYDVKM. This CDR3 spans 15 amino acids. V was cut by 2 bases and J by 4 bases, with 14 bases left in between. CDR3 protein: CASSLDTGSFYGYTF. The CDR3 DNA follows: TGTGCCAGCAGTTTAGATACAGGGTCTTTCTATGGCTACACCTTC.

This chain links TRBV7-2 with TRBJ2-1, with D possibly being TRBD1 (6 bases). This CDR3 has 12 amino acids. Germline CDR1 and CDR2: SGHTA and FQGNSA. Trimming left V 5 bases short and J 14 bases short, with 16 bases between. CDR3 coding DNA: TGTGCCAGCAGCCCTCTCATGTCAGGGGAGTTCTTC. It translates to CASSPLMSGEFF.

The rearrangement links TRBV18 to TRBJ2-5; the D gene is possibly TRBD1 (7 bases). Per germline, CDR1 KGHSH and CDR2 LQKENI. Trimming removed 5 bases at V and 5 bases at J, with 18 bases between. The CDR3 spans 15 residues. The DNA for the CDR3 is TGTGCCAGCTCATCGAGACAGGGACGGGAGGAGACCCAGTACTTC. This gives the protein CASSSRQGREETQYF.

The chain couples TRBV6-5 to TRBJ2-7; D is undetermined. The CDR3 length is 15 residues. Germline V gene data show CDR1 as MNHEY and CDR2 as SVGAGI. V gave up 6 bases and J gave up 2 bases, with 17 bases separating them. In DNA form, the CDR3 reads TGTGCCAGCAGCCCCTACAATAAGGGAACCTACGAGCAGTACTTC. This gives the protein CASSPYNKGTYEQYF.

The CDR3 DNA sequence: TGTGCCAGCAATCTAACCGGGGGCGGCGACGAGCAGTACTTC. Translated, it gives CASNLTGGGDEQYF. The V and J genes are TRBV6-4 and TRBJ2-7; tentatively, D is TRBD1 or TRBD2 (6 bases each). Between the trimmed V and J ends, which lost 7 bases and 5 bases, there was a span of 18 bases. The CDR3 length is 14 residues. In germline, CDR1 is MRHNA, CDR2 SNTAGT.

This clone has only a few counts. The same CDR3 also results from other DNA sequences found in this sample. The rearrangement uses TRBV5-1 and TRBJ2-7; D unresolved. The V gene lost 0 bases and the J gene lost 6 bases, with 4 bases spanning the gap. The germline CDR1 and CDR2 sequences are SGHRS and YFSETQ. The CDR3 length is 11 residues. The CDR3 sequence is CASSLAGEQYF. For the CDR3, the DNA is TGCGCCAGCAGCTTGGCGGGCGAGCAGTACTTC.

This clone is a singleton in its sample. This chain joins TRBV19 and TRBJ1-2, with D maybe TRBD1 (5 bases). CDR3 length: 14 residues. The germline V and J ends were trimmed by 8 bases and 1 base, with 14 bases remaining between them. Per the germline V gene, CDR1 is LNHDA and CDR2 is SQIVND (reference sequence). CDR3 amino acids: CASDWQGGNYGYTF. The CDR3 nucleotides read TGTGCCAGTGATTGGCAGGGAGGTAACTATGGCTACACCTTC.

The chain is built from TRBV27 and TRBJ2-1; D ambiguous. The CDR3 consists of 11 residues. Germline CDR1 MNHEY, CDR2 SMNVEV (reference sequence). The germline V and J ends were trimmed by 8 bases and 4 bases, with 6 bases remaining between them. This chain's CDR3 is CASGDYNEQFF. The CDR3 DNA is TGTGCCAGCGGGGATTACAATGAGCAGTTCTTC.

The rearrangement joins TRBV5-1 to TRBJ1-5, with D tentatively TRBD1 (6 bases). Germline values: CDR1 SGHRS, CDR2 YFSETQ. This CDR3 region has 15 residues. Trimming stripped 0 bases from V and 5 bases from J, with 12 bases between. DNA for the CDR3: TGCGCCAGCAGCTTGGACGGGGACACCGATCAGCCCCAGCATTTT. The encoded protein is CASSLDGDTDQPQHF.

The rearrangement links TRBV13 to TRBJ1-2, with D perhaps TRBD1 (5 bases). The CDR3 runs to 14 residues. Deletions cut 1 base from V and 4 bases from J, with 10 bases between. Germline V lookup: CDR1 PRHDT, CDR2 FYEKMQ (reference sequence). DNA for the CDR3: TGTGCCAGCAGCTTAGATGGGACTCTCTATGGCTACACCTTC. Its protein product is CASSLDGTLYGYTF.

This clone was seen once. V usage is TRBV5-1 and J usage is TRBJ1-1; D is possibly TRBD1 (6 bases). Germline V lookup: CDR1 SGHRS, CDR2 YFSETQ. The V and J ends lost 4 bases and 5 bases respectively, with 18 bases between them. There are 15 residues in the CDR3. The CDR3 loop reads CASSSAGQGYTEAFF. Here the CDR3 DNA reads TGCGCCAGCAGCAGCGCCGGGCAGGGGTATACTGAAGCTTTCTTT. Variable domain in full (rest from reference TRBV5-1 and TRBJ1-1): KAGVTQTPRYLIKTRGQQVTLSCSPISGHRSVSWYQQTPGQGLQFLFEYFSETQRNKGNFPGRFSGRQFSNSRSEMNVSTLELGDSALYLCASSSAGQGYTEAFFGQGTRLTVV.

This chain links TRBV28 with TRBJ2-7; 7 bases match TRBD1. The CDR3 totals 15 residues. V shed 5 bases, J shed 6 bases, and the junction held 13 bases outside the gene matches. CDR1 and CDR2 (germline): MDHEN, SYDVKM. This CDR3 is CASSPRTGVFSEQYF. The CDR3 DNA follows: TGTGCCAGCAGTCCCCGTACAGGGGTTTTTTCCGAGCAGTACTTC.

The chain links TRBV5-6 to TRBJ2-3; no definite D call. Germline V gene sequence: CDR1 SGHDT, CDR2 YYEEEE. This CDR3 region has 15 residues. Deletions cut 2 bases from V and 4 bases from J, with 14 bases between. CDR3 protein: CASSFTHRMADTQYF. Here the CDR3 DNA reads TGTGCCAGCAGCTTTACCCACCGGATGGCAGATACGCAGTATTTT.

J is TRBJ1-6 and V is TRBV28, with D tentatively TRBD1 (6 bases). The V and J ends lost 7 bases and 1 base respectively, with 20 bases between them. CDR1 and CDR2 (germline): MDHEN, SYDVKM. The CDR3 runs 18 residues. The DNA for the CDR3 is TGTGCCAGCACCTCCATTAAAGGGGGAGATTCCTATAATTCACCCCTCCACTTT. This translates into CASTSIKGGDSYNSPLHF.

This sequence joins TRBV7-2 and TRBJ2-1; D uncertain. CDR3 length equals 12 residues. Germline V gene data show CDR1 as SGHTA and CDR2 as FQGNSA. V was shortened by 0 bases and J by 9 bases, with 6 bases between the two germline ends. The CDR3 is CASSLALREQFF. The CDR3 coding sequence is TGTGCCAGCAGCTTAGCGTTGCGTGAGCAGTTCTTC. Full variable domain (remainder filled in from reference TRBV7-2 and TRBJ2-1): GAGVSQSPSNKVTEKGKDVELRCDPISGHTALYWYRQSLGQGLEFLIYFQGNSAPDKSGLPSDRFSAERTGGSVSTLTIQRTQQEDSAVYLCASSLALREQFFGPGTRLTVL.

This chain joins TRBV5-4 and TRBJ2-5; 13 bases fit TRBD2. The CDR3 is 17 amino acids. Trimming cost V 3 bases and J 5 bases; bases outside gene matches: 10. CDR1 is SGHNT, CDR2 YYREEE, per germline (reference sequence). In DNA, the CDR3 is TGTGCCAGCAGCTACCCCACTAGCGGGAGGGCTCCGGAGACCCAGTACTTC. Translation: CASSYPTSGRAPETQYF.

V usage is TRBV6-5 and J usage is TRBJ1-4; a possible D gene is TRBD1 (6 bases). The CDR3 has 13 residues. Germline V lookup: CDR1 MNHEY, CDR2 SVGAGI. With 8 bases removed from V and 7 bases from J, the gap between germline ends came to 14 bases. CDR3 protein: CASDDRSAEKLFF. In DNA form, the CDR3 reads TGTGCCAGCGACGACAGGTCGGCTGAAAAACTGTTTTTT.